This T cell receptor beta chain was observed in a study of Ad26.COV2.S vaccination and SARS-CoV-2 variants. The CDR3 sequence is 11 residues long. V lost 3 bases to trimming and J lost 8 bases, with 7 bases between them. Germline loops: CDR1 LNHDA, CDR2 SQIVND (reference sequence). Sequencing was performed with immunoSEQ multiplex PCR; in TCRdb, only in-frame clones are kept and a portion is missing. The sample holds around 450,000 clones, 85% to 90% seen once. Treatment defined: some 20 received Ad26.COV2.S at low or high dose, single or two shots; about 5 received placebo; per-sample allocation not given. After the first vaccine or placebo injection, samples were drawn on day 63.

The sequence came from a person between 18 and 65 years old who received the Ad26.COV2.S COVID-19 vaccine or a placebo. The V call is TRBV19, the J call TRBJ1-2; a weak D match, TRBD1 (5 bases). This specimen consisted of peripheral blood, obtained in a trial of Ad26.COV2.S vaccine versus placebo. CDR3 in amino acids: CASSMGPGYTF. As DNA, the CDR3 is TGTGCCAGTAGTATGGGACCCGGCTACACCTTC.